Listed below are T cell receptor beta chains from one sample, sequenced in a study of blood T cell repertoires in COVID-19. TCRdb's table, derived via immunoSEQ multiplex PCR, lists solely in-frame clones and lacks some. The sample contains approximately 230,000 clones, about 86% of which appear only once. The specimen sequenced was peripheral blood. The receptors derive from an elderly man with acute or convalescent COVID-19. CDR3s include the opening cysteine and the closing phenylalanine or tryptophan. The D gene is left open where the match is weak. Expanded clones are given a class, and other clones once, few, many or no size at all.

clone size,D gene,J gene,V gene,CDR3 protein,CDR3 DNA
.,TRBD1,TRBJ1-6,TRBV28,CASSSPDRAVPSSYNSPLHF,TGTGCCAGCAGTTCTCCGGACAGGGCCGTTCCGAGCTCCTATAATTCACCCCTCCACTTT
.,TRBD2,TRBJ2-7,TRBV18,CASSPRTSGGDEQYF,TGTGCCAGCTCACCCCGGACTAGCGGGGGGGACGAGCAGTACTTC
.,.,TRBJ2-2,TRBV7-2,CASSWGQRTGELFF,TGTGCCAGCAGCTGGGGGCAGCGGACCGGGGAGCTGTTTTTT
.,.,TRBJ1-2,TRBV28,CASSPQGYGYTF,TGTGCCAGCAGTCCACAGGGTTATGGCTACACCTTC
.,.,TRBJ2-5,TRBV4-2,CASSQSTEETQYF,TGTGCCAGCAGCCAGTCCACGGAAGAGACCCAGTACTTC
.,.,TRBJ1-6,TRBV30,CAWSVLRGYNSPLHF,TGTGCCTGGAGTGTACTTCGGGGATATAATTCACCCCTCCACTTT
.,.,TRBJ1-1,TRBV21-1,CASSAYRGSEAFF,TGTGCCAGCAGCGCTTACAGGGGCTCTGAAGCTTTCTTT
.,.,TRBJ2-4,TRBV10-3,CAISESGGHPAKNIQYF,TGTGCCATCAGTGAGTCTGGAGGGCATCCGGCCAAAAACATTCAGTACTTC
.,TRBD1,TRBJ1-2,TRBV3-1/TRBV3-2,CASSQGYVNRGSINYGYTF,TGTGCCAGCAGCCAAGGGTATGTGAACAGGGGCTCAATTAACTATGGCTACACCTTC
once,.,TRBJ1-1,TRBV9,CASSVAGNTEAFF,TGTGCCAGCAGCGTAGCAGGGAACACTGAAGCTTTCTTT
few,.,TRBJ1-4,TRBV28,CASSTPYGELNEKLFF,TGTGCCAGCAGTACCCCCTACGGGGAGCTTAATGAAAAACTGTTTTTT
.,.,TRBJ2-2,TRBV9,CASSVATWRGNTGELFF,TGTGCCAGCAGCGTAGCTACTTGGAGGGGGAACACCGGGGAGCTGTTTTTT
.,TRBD1,TRBJ2-7,TRBV2,CASSLRDRGFEQYF,TGTGCCAGCAGTCTTAGGGACAGGGGGTTCGAGCAGTACTTC
.,.,TRBJ1-6,TRBV7-6,CASSLGGRSYNSPLHF,TGTGCCAGCAGCTTGGGGGGGCGATCCTATAATTCACCCCTCCACTTT
.,TRBD1,TRBJ1-1,TRBV10-3,CAIKTGGVNTEAFF,TGTGCCATCAAGACAGGGGGCGTGAACACTGAAGCTTTCTTT
few,TRBD1,TRBJ1-6,TRBV30,CAWSPTGDSPLHF,TGTGCCTGGAGTCCCACAGGGGATTCACCCCTCCACTTT